Presented here are 21 T cell receptor beta chains from one specimen sequenced in a study of early T cells in non-severe SARS-CoV-2 infection. TCRdb reanalysed the 5' RACE reads using MiXCR and keeps one entry per CDR3 protein. The table has tens of thousands of distinct CDR3 sequences, roughly 5% seen once. The material sequenced was whole blood. The receptors come from an adult who was a healthcare worker with PCR-confirmed SARS-CoV-2 infection or an uninfected control (not recorded which).

This clonotype occurred many times. This sequence joins TRBV7-9 and TRBJ1-5, with D unclear. The V gene lost 5 bases and the J gene lost 15 bases, with 20 bases spanning the gap. Germline CDR1 reads SEHNR; CDR2 reads FQNEAQ (reference sequence). CDR3 length: 13 residues. DNA of the CDR3: TGTGCCAGCAGCCCCAGGAGCAGGACTTTACTGCATTTT. Protein product: CASSPRSRTLLHF.

This clonotype was observed at least ten times. The gene calls are TRBV20-1 and TRBJ2-7, with TRBD2 as a possible D gene (7 bases). Per germline, CDR1 DFQATT and CDR2 SNEGSKA (reference sequence). The germline V and J ends were trimmed by 3 bases and 3 bases, with 18 bases remaining between them. This CDR3 has 15 residues. In DNA, the CDR3 is TGCAGTGCTAGTTCCGGCGGGGGCCCCGACTACGAGCAGTACTTC. Its protein product is CSASSGGGPDYEQYF.

This clonotype was detected ten times or more. The chain has TRBV4-3 and TRBJ1-2; D not resolved. This CDR3 region has 14 residues. The V end lost 0 bases, the J end lost 3 bases, and 8 bases lay between the germline ends. The germline V gene encodes CDR1 LGHNA and CDR2 YSLEER. The CDR3 coding sequence is TGCGCCAGCAGCCAAGACCGGGGTTACTATGGCTACACCTTC. Its translation is CASSQDRGYYGYTF.

This clonotype was detected a few times. J is TRBJ2-2 and V is TRBV24-1, with D unresolved. The CDR3 is made up of 14 amino acids. CDR1 KGHDR and CDR2 SFDVKD come from the germline V gene. V was trimmed by 2 bases and J by 2 bases, leaving 5 bases between them. As DNA, the CDR3 is TGTGCCACCAGTGATTCCTATAACACCGGGGAGCTGTTTTTT. It codes for CATSDSYNTGELFF.

This clonotype was seen at least ten times. The chain carries TRBV7-8 and TRBJ2-7; tentatively, D is TRBD2 (6 bases). CDR3 length: 13 amino acids. With 5 bases removed from V and 2 bases from J, the gap between germline ends came to 10 bases. The V gene's germline CDR1 is SGHVS and CDR2 FQNEAQ. The DNA of the CDR3 is TGTGCCAGCAGCCGCGGGGTTCCCTACGAGCAGTACTTC. Encoded protein: CASSRGVPYEQYF. Complete variable domain (other parts from reference TRBV7-8 and TRBJ2-7): GAGVSQSPRYKVAKRGQDVALRCDPISGHVSLFWYQQALGQGPEFLTYFQNEAQLDKSGLPSDRFFAERPEGSVSTLKIQRTQQEDSAVYLCASSRGVPYEQYFGPGTRLTVT.

This clonotype has at least ten counts. The rearrangement joins TRBV20-1 to TRBJ2-1; 12 nucleotides line up with TRBD2. The CDR3 length is 15 residues. Germline CDR1 is DFQATT and CDR2 is SNEGSKA (reference sequence). V was clipped by 5 bases and J by 4 bases; unmatched bases: 6. The chain's CDR3 is CSASPGTSGYNEQFF. In DNA, the CDR3 is TGCAGTGCTTCCCCCGGGACTAGCGGGTACAATGAGCAGTTCTTC.

Ten or more counts support this clonotype. The chain joins TRBV11-2 to TRBJ2-1; 7 nucleotides line up with TRBD2. The CDR3 covers 16 residues. After removal of 3 bases from V and 7 bases from J, the junction contained 12 bases not matched to a gene. The germline V gene has CDR1 SGHAT and CDR2 FQNNGV. Here the CDR3 DNA reads TGTGCCAGCAGCTTGGACTACGCGGGGGAACTAAATGAGCAGTTCTTC. Encoded protein: CASSLDYAGELNEQFF.

This clonotype appeared a few times. The CDR3 spells CASSEDTTETQYF. CDR3 bases: TGTGCCAGCAGTGAGGACACCACCGAGACCCAGTACTTC. The chain couples TRBV2 to TRBJ2-5, with a weak D call TRBD1 (5 bases). Trimming pared 3 bases from V and 5 bases from J, leaving 10 bases between. CDR1 SNHLY and CDR2 FYNNEI come from the germline V gene. The CDR3 loop spans 13 amino acids.

This clonotype appeared many times. The chain couples TRBV7-2 to TRBJ2-1; D call uncertain. Per the germline V gene, CDR1 is SGHTA and CDR2 is FQGNSA. The CDR3 is made up of 15 amino acids. Trimming shortened V by 1 base and J by 0 bases, and 7 bases separated the two germline ends. DNA for the CDR3: TGTGCCAGCAGCTTAGTCTTTAACTCCTACAATGAGCAGTTCTTC. Translating gives CASSLVFNSYNEQFF.

This clonotype showed up many times. As DNA, the CDR3 is TGCAGTGCTAGAGGGGGACTAGCGGGAGAGTACAATGAGCAGTTCTTC. It is translated as CSARGGLAGEYNEQFF. J is TRBJ2-1 and V is TRBV20-1, with 14 bases identical to TRBD2. This CDR3 is built from 16 residues. Germline V gene sequence: CDR1 DFQATT, CDR2 SNEGSKA (reference sequence). The trim removed 1 base at V and 4 bases at J, leaving 3 bases unmatched.

The table lists this clonotype with many counts. The genes are TRBV11-2 and TRBJ2-5; D unresolved. Germline V CDR1 and CDR2: SGHAT, FQNNGV. V was pared by 3 bases and J by 0 bases, with 5 bases between. CDR3 size: 13 residues. This CDR3 reads CASSFGDQETQYF. CDR3 sequence (DNA): TGTGCCAGCAGCTTTGGGGACCAAGAGACCCAGTACTTC.

Only a few counts were recorded for this clonotype. This chain joins TRBV3-1 and TRBJ1-4; 7 bases align to TRBD1. The V and J ends lost 5 bases and 4 bases, in that order; junction bases with no gene match: 7. The CDR3 covers 15 residues. Germline CDR1 reads LGHDT; CDR2 reads YNNKEL (reference sequence). The CDR3 here is CASSADRAFNEKLFF. CDR3 DNA: TGTGCCAGCAGCGCCGACAGGGCTTTTAATGAAAAACTGTTTTTT.

This clonotype came up many times. The chain has TRBV27 and TRBJ2-7; no clear D. Trimming took off 1 base at V and 3 bases at J, with 10 bases between the two ends. Germline CDR1 MNHEY, CDR2 SMNVEV (reference sequence). The CDR3 contains 14 residues. In DNA form, the CDR3 reads TGTGCCAGCAGTTTATTGAGCCCAGGCTACGAGCAGTACTTC. This translates into CASSLLSPGYEQYF.

The chain has TRBV6-6 and TRBJ2-7, with a possible D match to TRBD1 (6 bases). In germline, CDR1 is MNHNY, CDR2 SVGAGI (reference sequence). Trimming stripped 2 bases from V and 2 bases from J, with 13 bases between. This CDR3 has 15 residues. CDR3 bases: TGTGCCAGCAGTTACGCTCAGACAGGCACCTACGAGCAGTACTTC. Translation: CASSYAQTGTYEQYF.

This chain joins TRBV7-2 and TRBJ2-3; the D is unclear. Trimming left V 1 base short and J 6 bases short, with 8 bases between. Germline V gene lookup returns CDR1 SGHTA and CDR2 FQGNSA. CDR3 length: 13 amino acids. DNA for the CDR3: TGTGCCAGCAGCTTAGGAGACGGGGATACGCAGTATTTT. It encodes CASSLGDGDTQYF. Supplemented by reference TRBV7-2 and TRBJ2-3, the full variable domain reads GAGVSQSPSNKVTEKGKDVELRCDPISGHTALYWYRQSLGQGLEFLIYFQGNSAPDKSGLPSDRFSAERTGGSVSTLTIQRTQQEDSAVYLCASSLGDGDTQYFGPGTRLTVL.

This sequence joins TRBV27 and TRBJ1-5; no clear D. The CDR3 runs 13 residues. V lost 2 bases, J lost 5 bases, and 7 bases lay in between. In germline, CDR1 is MNHEY, CDR2 SMNVEV (reference sequence). CDR3 sequence (DNA): TGTGCCAGCAGTTTAACACCCCATCAGCCCCAGCATTTT. Residues: CASSLTPHQPQHF.

This rearrangement joins TRBV29-1 to TRBJ2-3; D might be TRBD1 (7 bases). V was trimmed by 1 base and J by 3 bases, leaving 26 bases between them. CDR3 size: 19 residues. Germline values: CDR1 SQVTM, CDR2 ANQGSEA. As DNA, the CDR3 is TGCAGCGTTGAAGGATCCCAGGAGTCCCAGGGGGGTGGGACAGATACGCAGTATTTT. Protein sequence: CSVEGSQESQGGGTDTQYF.

This clonotype was detected ten times or more. The rearrangement joins TRBV6-5 to TRBJ2-6, with TRBD1 matching 10 bases. V lost 6 bases, J lost 2 bases, and 1 base stayed unmatched. Germline values: CDR1 MNHEY, CDR2 SVGAGI. The CDR3 extends over 15 amino acids. The CDR3 protein is CASRGQGTGANVLTF. The CDR3 region has the DNA TGTGCCAGCAGGGGACAGGGGACTGGGGCCAACGTCCTGACTTTC.

At least ten counts were recorded for this clonotype. This chain joins TRBV5-1 and TRBJ2-4; D is unresolved. Between the trimmed V and J ends, which lost 2 bases and 2 bases, there was a span of 5 bases. Per germline, CDR1 SGHRS and CDR2 YFSETQ. The CDR3 has 13 residues. This CDR3 reads CASSLGTKNIQYF. CDR3 bases: TGCGCCAGCAGCTTAGGTACCAAAAACATTCAGTACTTC.

The chain joins TRBV4-2 to TRBJ2-1, with D unresolved. CDR1 is LGHNA, CDR2 YNFKEQ, per germline. This CDR3 has 17 amino acids. V was clipped by 4 bases and J by 0 bases, with 16 bases between them. The CDR3 DNA sequence: TGTGCCAGCAGCCCCGTGTCGGGCAGGAGCTCCTACAATGAGCAGTTCTTC. Its protein product is CASSPVSGRSSYNEQFF.

This clonotype was picked up many times. The chain recombines TRBV12-3 or TRBV12-4 with TRBJ1-5; D is undetermined. This CDR3 has 13 residues. Deletions cut 0 bases from V and 7 bases from J, with 7 bases between. The CDR3 nucleotides read TGTGCCAGCAGTTTAGCGCTATACCAGCCCCAGCATTTT. It specifies CASSLALYQPQHF.